The 10 T cell receptor beta chains in this list originate from one sample, sequenced in a study of blood T cells in healthy people across ages. A second PCR of about 7 to 11 cycles used a sample-barcoded 5' primer and a J-beta primer mix. TCRdb re-derived calls from the 5' RACE reads in MiXCR, one entry per CDR3 protein. The sample yields 780,000 or so distinct CDR3 sequences, 56% seen once. The sequencing sample was made of blood. The source of these receptors is a man between 40 and 49 years old in good health.

This rearrangement joins TRBV20-1 to TRBJ2-3; possibly TRBD2 for D (5 bases). Germline assignment: CDR1 DFQATT and CDR2 SNEGSKA (reference sequence). There are 16 residues in the CDR3. V was cut by 0 bases and J by 4 bases, with 17 bases left in between. The CDR3 nucleotides are TGCAGTGCTAGAGATCTCCCTAGCCCCTTCCCAGATACGCAGTATTTT. Its translation: CSARDLPSPFPDTQYF.

V and J are TRBV7-3 and TRBJ1-2; D possibly corresponds to TRBD1 (6 bases). V lost 5 bases to trimming and J lost 11 bases, with 21 bases between them. This CDR3 comprises 14 residues. The V gene's germline CDR1 is SGHTA and CDR2 FQGTGA. CDR3: CASSPTVYGQNYTF. CDR3 sequence (DNA): TGTGCCAGCAGCCCGACTGTATATGGACAGAATTACACCTTC.

The rearrangement uses TRBV19 and TRBJ1-5; maybe TRBD1 (5 bases). From germline, CDR1 is LNHDA and CDR2 SQIVND (reference sequence). The CDR3 spans 16 residues. V was pared by 5 bases and J by 5 bases, with 19 bases between. CDR3 protein: CASSLFRGIRDQPQHF. Written as DNA, the CDR3 is TGTGCCAGTAGTCTCTTTCGGGGGATTCGTGATCAGCCCCAGCATTTT.

This sequence joins TRBV20-1 and TRBJ2-1; 7 bases are shared with TRBD2. The CDR3 is 14 amino acids. With V trimmed by 7 bases and J by 1 base, 7 bases remained unmatched. Per the germline V gene, CDR1 is DFQATT and CDR2 is SNEGSKA (reference sequence). The CDR3 DNA follows: TGCAGTGTCGAGGCGGGAGTGTCCTACAATGAGCAGTTCTTC. This translates into CSVEAGVSYNEQFF.

The chain combines TRBV27 with TRBJ2-3; 10 bases map to TRBD1. The CDR3 extends over 15 amino acids. Germline values: CDR1 MNHEY, CDR2 SMNVEV (reference sequence). V lost 4 bases, J lost 6 bases, and 7 bases stayed unmatched. In nucleotides, the CDR3 is TGTGCCAGCAGTTCAAGACAGGGGGCTATCGATACGCAGTATTTT. As protein: CASSSRQGAIDTQYF.

J is TRBJ1-1 and V is TRBV2; D ambiguous. Germline V gene lookup returns CDR1 SNHLY and CDR2 FYNNEI. The CDR3 has 14 amino acids. Trimming cost V 6 bases and J 0 bases, with 11 bases left between them. The CDR3 coding sequence is TGTGCCAGCAGCCCCAAGAGTTTGAACACTGAAGCTTTCTTT. This encodes CASSPKSLNTEAFF.

The chain carries TRBV7-2 and TRBJ2-7, with unresolved D. CDR3 length: 15 residues. Germline V gene lookup returns CDR1 SGHTA and CDR2 FQGNSA. V was shortened by 5 bases and J by 5 bases, with 19 bases between the two germline ends. CDR3: CASSLGSGSPNEQYF. The CDR3 nucleotides are TGTGCCAGCAGCCTCGGCTCGGGCAGTCCAAACGAGCAGTACTTC.

DNA of the CDR3: TGTGCCAGCAGCGACAGGGGTGTGAACACTGAAGCTTTCTTT. As protein: CASSDRGVNTEAFF. The gene calls are TRBV7-2 and TRBJ1-1; 8 bases align to TRBD1. The CDR3 length is 14 residues. The V segment lost 5 bases and the J segment 0 bases; nucleotides outside the gene matches: 2. Germline values: CDR1 SGHTA, CDR2 FQGNSA.

The DNA for the CDR3 is TGCGCCAGCAGCCAAGATCTAGGAGTTCACTATGGCTACACCTTC. It is translated as CASSQDLGVHYGYTF. The chain combines TRBV4-3 with TRBJ1-2; D gene unclear. Deletions cut 0 bases from V and 3 bases from J, with 11 bases between. Per germline, CDR1 LGHNA and CDR2 YSLEER. There are 15 residues in the CDR3.

The rearrangement uses TRBV12-3 or TRBV12-4 and TRBJ1-4; maybe TRBD1 (5 bases). Deletions cut 6 bases from V and 8 bases from J, with 16 bases between. This CDR3 spans 14 amino acids. The CDR3 coding sequence is TGTGCCAGCAGGACCCTGGGACTGGCGGAAAAACTGTTTTTT. Its protein is CASRTLGLAEKLFF.